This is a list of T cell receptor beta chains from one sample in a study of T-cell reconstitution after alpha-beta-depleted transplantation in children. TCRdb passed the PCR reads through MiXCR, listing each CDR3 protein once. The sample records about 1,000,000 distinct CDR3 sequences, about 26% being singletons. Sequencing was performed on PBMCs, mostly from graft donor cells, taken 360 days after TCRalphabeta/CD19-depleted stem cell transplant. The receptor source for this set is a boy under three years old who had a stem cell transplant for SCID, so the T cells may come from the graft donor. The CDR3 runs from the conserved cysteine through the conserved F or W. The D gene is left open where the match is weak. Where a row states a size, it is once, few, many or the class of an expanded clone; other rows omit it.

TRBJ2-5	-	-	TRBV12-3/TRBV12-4	CASSSVGQETQYF	TGTGCCAGCAGCTCAGTGGGCCAAGAGACCCAGTACTTC
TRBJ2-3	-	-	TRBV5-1	CASSPGLSAAADTQYF	TGCGCCAGCAGTCCGGGACTCTCGGCCGCAGCAGATACGCAGTATTTT
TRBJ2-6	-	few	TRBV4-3	CASSQEQRRTGANVLTF	TGCGCCAGCAGCCAAGAACAACGTCGGACTGGGGCCAACGTCCTGACTTTC
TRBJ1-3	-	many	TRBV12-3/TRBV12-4	CASSMFAGNTIYF	TGTGCCAGCAGTATGTTTGCTGGAAACACCATATATTTT
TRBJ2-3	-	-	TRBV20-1	CSATRRGRGSTDTQYF	TGCAGTGCTACGAGGCGGGGGCGAGGGAGCACAGATACGCAGTATTTT
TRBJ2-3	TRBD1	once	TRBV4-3	CASSLGTATLTDTQYF	TGCGCCAGCAGCCTCGGGACAGCGACGCTCACAGATACGCAGTATTTT
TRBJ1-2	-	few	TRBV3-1	CASSQEKSKGGYTF	TGTGCCAGCAGCCAAGAGAAGAGCAAGGGAGGCTACACCTTC
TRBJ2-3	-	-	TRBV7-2	CASSGGQPGTDTQYF	TGTGCCAGCAGCGGGGGACAACCCGGCACAGATACGCAGTATTTT
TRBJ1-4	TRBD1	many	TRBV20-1	CSASTGGRGEKLFF	TGCAGTGCTTCTACAGGGGGCCGGGGTGAAAAACTGTTTTTT
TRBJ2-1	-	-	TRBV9	CASSVEDYDEQFF	TGTGCCAGCAGCGTAGAGGACTACGATGAGCAGTTCTTC
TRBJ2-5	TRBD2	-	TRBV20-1	CSAAGKRGKEETQYF	TGCAGTGCCGCAGGAAAGCGGGGGAAAGAAGAGACCCAGTACTTC
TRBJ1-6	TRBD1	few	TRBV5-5	CASSYGQGGSPLHF	TGTGCCAGCAGCTATGGACAGGGCGGTTCACCCCTCCACTTT
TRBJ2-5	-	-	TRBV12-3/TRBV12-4	CASTSTPPTETQYF	TGTGCCAGCACTTCGACACCGCCGACGGAGACCCAGTACTTC
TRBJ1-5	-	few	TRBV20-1	CSASARGGYSNQPQHF	TGCAGTGCCTCAGCAAGGGGGGGGTATAGCAATCAGCCCCAGCATTTT
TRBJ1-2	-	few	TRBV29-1	CSVDKRPGGYTF	TGCAGCGTCGACAAGCGCCCAGGTGGCTACACCTTC
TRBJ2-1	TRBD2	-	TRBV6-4	CASSRAGGSINEQFF	TGTGCCAGCAGTCGAGCGGGGGGCTCGATCAATGAGCAGTTCTTC
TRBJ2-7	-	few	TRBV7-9	CASSRDPFYEQYF	TGTGCCAGCAGCAGGGACCCCTTTTACGAGCAGTACTTC
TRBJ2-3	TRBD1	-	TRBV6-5	CASSYGTGGTSTDTQYF	TGTGCCAGCAGTTACGGGACAGGGGGGACTAGCACAGATACGCAGTATTTT
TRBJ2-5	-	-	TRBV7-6	CASSFSVKTQYF	TGTGCCAGCAGCTTTTCTGTAAAGACCCAGTACTTC
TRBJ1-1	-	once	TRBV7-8	CASSLSRGGRVTEAFF	TGTGCCAGCAGCCTCTCAAGGGGGGGGCGCGTCACTGAAGCTTTCTTT
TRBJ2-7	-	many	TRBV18	CASSPGAFGVYEQYF	TGTGCCAGCTCACCCGGGGCCTTTGGCGTCTACGAGCAGTACTTC
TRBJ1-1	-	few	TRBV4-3	CASSLYPGTLNTEAFF	TGCGCCAGCAGCCTCTATCCGGGGACACTGAACACTGAAGCTTTCTTT
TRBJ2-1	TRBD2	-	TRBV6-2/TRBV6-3	CASSPWTSGISSYNEQFF	TGTGCCAGCAGTCCCTGGACTAGCGGGATCAGCTCCTACAATGAGCAGTTCTTC
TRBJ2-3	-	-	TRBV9	CASSPLGFRQGTDTQYF	TGTGCCAGCAGCCCCCTGGGGTTTAGGCAGGGGACAGATACGCAGTATTTT
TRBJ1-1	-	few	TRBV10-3	CAIAGGQGRAFF	TGTGCCATCGCCGGCGGGCAGGGACGGGCTTTCTTT
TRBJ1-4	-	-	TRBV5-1	CASSETRTNEKLFF	TGCGCCAGCAGCGAGACAAGAACTAATGAAAAACTGTTTTTT
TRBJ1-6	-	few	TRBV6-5	CASSSNRVSPLHF	TGTGCCAGCAGTTCAAACAGGGTATCACCCCTCCACTTT
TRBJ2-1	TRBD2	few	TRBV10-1	CASSESKGLVYNEQFF	TGCGCCAGCAGTGAGTCGAAGGGACTAGTCTACAATGAGCAGTTCTTC
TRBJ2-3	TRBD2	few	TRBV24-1	CATSGQLAGNTDTQYF	TGTGCCACCAGTGGCCAACTAGCGGGGAACACAGATACGCAGTATTTT
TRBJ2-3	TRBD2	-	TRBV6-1	CASGRAGGFTDTQYF	TGTGCCAGCGGGAGAGCGGGGGGGTTCACCGATACGCAGTATTTT
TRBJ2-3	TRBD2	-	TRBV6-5	CASSSLAGGPGSTDTQYF	TGTGCCAGCAGTTCACTAGCGGGGGGTCCTGGGAGCACAGATACGCAGTATTTT
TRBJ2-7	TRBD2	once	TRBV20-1	CSASRLAGEYEQYF	TGCAGTGCTAGCCGGCTAGCGGGGGAATACGAGCAGTACTTC
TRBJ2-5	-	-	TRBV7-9	CASSFVFLPGETQYF	TGTGCCAGCAGCTTTGTTTTCTTACCGGGAGAGACCCAGTACTTC
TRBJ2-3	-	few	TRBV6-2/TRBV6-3	CASTIPRVGSTDTQYF	TGTGCCAGCACGATCCCACGGGTGGGTAGCACAGATACGCAGTATTTT
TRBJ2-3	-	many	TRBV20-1	CSARKRQKSTDTQYF	TGCAGTGCTAGAAAGCGGCAGAAAAGCACAGATACGCAGTATTTT
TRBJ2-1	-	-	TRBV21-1	CAIDGGRTYNEQFF	TGTGCCATCGACGGGGGCCGAACGTACAATGAGCAGTTCTTC
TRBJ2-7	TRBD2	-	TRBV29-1	CSVRGTSGGEQYF	TGCAGCGTCCGCGGCACTAGCGGGGGCGAGCAGTACTTC
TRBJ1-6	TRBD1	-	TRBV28	CASSFSTGENSPLHF	TGTGCCAGCAGTTTCTCAACAGGGGAGAATTCACCCCTCCACTTT
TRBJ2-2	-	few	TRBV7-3	CASSLTKTENTGELFF	TGTGCCAGCAGCTTAACGAAAACAGAAAACACCGGGGAGCTGTTTTTT
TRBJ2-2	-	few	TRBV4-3	CASSQLDRFNTGELFF	TGCGCCAGCAGCCAATTAGACAGGTTTAACACCGGGGAGCTGTTTTTT
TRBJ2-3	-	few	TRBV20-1	CRGAEGLGTDTQYF	TGCAGGGGGGCGGAGGGCTTGGGAACAGATACGCAGTATTTT
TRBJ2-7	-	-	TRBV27	CASSLSTTAYEQYF	TGTGCCAGCAGTTTATCCACGACAGCCTACGAGCAGTACTTC
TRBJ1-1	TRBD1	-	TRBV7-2	CASSLARGGTANTEAFF	TGTGCCAGCAGCTTAGCGCGAGGGGGGACAGCTAACACTGAAGCTTTCTTT
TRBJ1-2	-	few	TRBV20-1	CSATDRGYGYTF	TGCAGTGCAACCGACAGAGGATATGGCTACACCTTC
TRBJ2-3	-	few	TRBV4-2	CASSQDGAMTDTQYF	TGTGCCAGCAGCCAAGACGGGGCGATGACAGATACGCAGTATTTT